These 13 T cell receptor beta chains came from one sample sequenced in a study of T cell repertoires in cytomegalovirus infection. TCRdb independently ran MiXCR on the reads; one entry per CDR3 protein. Here the sample spans 100,000 to 150,000 distinct CDR3 sequences, approximately 9.2% being singletons. Specimen: PBMCs. The receptors here all came from a human donor in good health (CMV status not recorded). Some clones in this sample may be carry-over from other donors' samples.

Many counts were recorded for this clonotype. This chain's CDR3 is CASSLGTGSYGYTF. The CDR3 DNA reads TGTGCCAGCAGTTTGGGGACAGGGTCCTATGGCTACACCTTC. The J gene is TRBJ1-2, the V gene TRBV28; 9 bases line up with TRBD1. CDR1 is MDHEN, CDR2 SYDVKM, per germline. The ends lost 3 bases at V and 4 bases at J; junction bases unmatched: 3. The CDR3 length is 14 residues.

This clonotype was counted at least ten times. The chain has TRBV5-1 and TRBJ2-3; possible D gene TRBD2, 7 bases. The germline V gene encodes CDR1 SGHRS and CDR2 YFSETQ. V lost 3 bases and J lost 6, with 20 bases in between. The CDR3 is made up of 16 amino acids. The chain's CDR3 is CASSYTAGTQQDTQYF. The CDR3 nucleotides are TGCGCCAGCAGCTATACAGCGGGGACACAGCAGGATACGCAGTATTTT.

This clonotype was seen ten or more times. The V gene is TRBV7-2, the J gene TRBJ1-3, with no clear D. V lost 5 bases and J lost 5, with 16 bases in between. The germline CDR1 and CDR2 sequences are SGHTA and FQGNSA. There are 15 residues in the CDR3. The CDR3 DNA reads as TGTGCCAGCAGCCCAGCGCGAACAGAAAGAAACACCATATATTTT. Amino acids: CASSPARTERNTIYF.

This clonotype was detected a few times. The rearrangement links TRBV12-3 or TRBV12-4 to TRBJ2-1; no firm D call. This CDR3 contains 11 residues. V was cut by 6 bases and J by 4 bases, with 4 bases left in between. The CDR3 is CASSRYNEQFF. As DNA, the CDR3 is TGTGCCAGCAGCCGTTACAATGAGCAGTTCTTC.

This clonotype was observed at least ten times. V and J are TRBV28 and TRBJ1-4; the D is unclear. Germline CDR1 and CDR2: MDHEN and SYDVKM. The CDR3 extends over 15 amino acids. Trimming removed 6 bases from V and 7 bases from J, with 18 bases in between. The CDR3 loop is CASSGQVPRGEKLFF. In DNA form, the CDR3 reads TGTGCCAGCAGCGGTCAGGTCCCACGGGGTGAAAAACTGTTTTTT.

This clonotype came up many times. CDR3 DNA sequence: TGTGCCAGTAGCTCCACAGGGAATCAGCCCCAGCATTTT. Translated, it gives CASSSTGNQPQHF. J is TRBJ1-5 and V is TRBV19, with D tentatively TRBD1 (6 bases). This CDR3 contains 13 residues. Germline V gives CDR1 LNHDA, CDR2 SQIVND (reference sequence). Trimming pared 6 bases from V and 4 bases from J, leaving 10 bases between.

The V gene is TRBV20-1, the J gene TRBJ1-1; D not certain. The germline V and J ends were trimmed by 6 bases and 1 base, with 18 bases remaining between them. Germline CDR1 and CDR2: DFQATT and SNEGSKA (reference sequence). The CDR3 runs to 15 residues. CDR3: CSATSSSPGNTEAFF. As DNA, the CDR3 is TGCAGTGCCACCTCGTCATCCCCGGGGAACACTGAAGCTTTCTTT.

The sample holds a few counts of this clonotype. J is TRBJ1-1 and V is TRBV5-1; D ambiguous. CDR3 size: 12 residues. Germline V lookup: CDR1 SGHRS, CDR2 YFSETQ. The V gene lost 0 bases and the J gene lost 6 bases, with 6 bases spanning the gap. This chain's CDR3 is CASSLGTSEAFF. The DNA of the CDR3 is TGCGCCAGCAGCTTGGGAACCTCTGAAGCTTTCTTT.

The chain carries TRBV4-1 and TRBJ1-5, with a tentative D call TRBD1 (6 bases). CDR1 and CDR2 from the germline V gene are MGHRA and YSYEKL. Trimming shortened V by 0 bases and J by 7 bases, and 10 bases separated the two germline ends. The CDR3 is 14 amino acids. The DNA of the CDR3 is TGCGCCAGCAGCCAAGAGGGGGCTCGGCAGCCCCAGCATTTT. Amino acids: CASSQEGARQPQHF.

This clonotype was counted a few times. V and J are TRBV20-1 and TRBJ1-1, with 8 positions matching TRBD1. The V gene end was trimmed by 2 bases and the J gene end by 0 bases; junction bases not matched to a gene: 5. The CDR3 totals 15 residues. Germline V gives CDR1 DFQATT, CDR2 SNEGSKA (reference sequence). CDR3 sequence: CSARQGANMNTEAFF. DNA for the CDR3: TGCAGTGCTAGACAGGGGGCGAACATGAACACTGAAGCTTTCTTT.

This clonotype was counted a few times. The chain couples TRBV20-1 to TRBJ2-3, with 12 bases identical to TRBD2. Per the germline V gene, CDR1 is DFQATT and CDR2 is SNEGSKA (reference sequence). CDR3 length: 17 residues. The J segment lost 6 bases and the V segment lost 4 bases, leaving 14 bases of the junction unmatched. CDR3 bases: TGCAGTGCTACCGGAATAGGACTAGCGGGGCCCTCCGATACGCAGTATTTT. It translates to CSATGIGLAGPSDTQYF.

This clonotype was counted many times. V is TRBV7-2 and J is TRBJ2-3; 12 bases fit TRBD2. This CDR3 contains 16 residues. Germline CDR1 reads SGHTA; CDR2 reads FQGNSA. V lost 3 bases to trimming and J lost 6 bases; unmatched junction nucleotides: 7. The CDR3 coding sequence is TGTGCCAGCAGCTTTAGGCGACTAGCGGGGGCCGATACGCAGTATTTT. Translating gives CASSFRRLAGADTQYF.

This clonotype was seen ten or more times. The CDR3 bases are TGTGCCACCAGTGATTCCCCGCAACTAGCGGCAACGAGAAAGACCCAGTACTTC. Protein sequence: CATSDSPQLAATRKTQYF. V is TRBV24-1 and J is TRBJ2-5; 8 bases line up with TRBD2. Germline CDR1 KGHDR, CDR2 SFDVKD. Trimming cost V 2 bases and J 6 bases; bases outside gene matches: 16. The CDR3 has 18 amino acids.